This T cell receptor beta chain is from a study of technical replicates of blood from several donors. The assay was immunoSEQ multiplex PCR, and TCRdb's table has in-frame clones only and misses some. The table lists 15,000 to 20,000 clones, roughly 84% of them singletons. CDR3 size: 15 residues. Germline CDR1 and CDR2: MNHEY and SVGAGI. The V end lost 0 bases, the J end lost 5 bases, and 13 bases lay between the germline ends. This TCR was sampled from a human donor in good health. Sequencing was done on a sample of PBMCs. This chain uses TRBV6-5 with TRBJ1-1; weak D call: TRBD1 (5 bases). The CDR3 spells CASSYSTRGETEAFF. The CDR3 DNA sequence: TGTGCCAGCAGTTACTCGACGCGGGGGGAGACTGAAGCTTTCTTT.